This T cell receptor beta chain was identified in a study of patients and donors after allogeneic stem cell transplantation. This clonotype has more than one count but fewer than ten. There are 16 residues in the CDR3. The germline V gene has CDR1 MNHEY and CDR2 SVGAGI. The V end was cut by 2 bases, the J end by 1 base, with 14 bases between. TCRdb analysed the RT-PCR reads with MiXCR anew, one entry per CDR3 protein. The sample lists more than 850,000 distinct CDR3 sequences, around 17% occurring once. Sequencing input: blood, either unsorted or a sorted T cell fraction (not recorded which). This receptor was obtained from a human donor who was either an allogeneic HSCT recipient or a stem cell or donor lymphocyte infusion donor (not recorded which). It is not recorded whose cells these are; they may come from a transplant donor. The genes are TRBV6-5 and TRBJ2-5; D could derive from TRBD1 or TRBD2 (5 bases each). In DNA, the CDR3 is TGTGCCAGCAGTTACCGACCCTCAGGGACCCAAGAGACCCAGTACTTC. It yields the protein CASSYRPSGTQETQYF.